What follows describes a single T cell receptor beta chain. The record originates from a study of OX40 agonist ivuxolimab in advanced cancers. TCRdb's table, derived via immunoSEQ multiplex PCR, lists solely in-frame clones and lacks some. The data show about 130,000 clones, about 93% seen once. Losses at the gene ends were 2 bases for V and 5 bases for J; bases not matched to a gene: 4. Germline V lookup: CDR1 SGDLS, CDR2 YYNGEE. CDR3 length: 14 residues. This rearrangement joins TRBV9 to TRBJ2-5, with 9 bases aligning to TRBD2. The sequenced sample was CD4+ or CD8+ T cells sorted from blood, obtained in a trial of the OX40 agonist ivuxolimab. This TCR came from an adult with an advanced solid tumor such as melanoma, head and neck, liver or kidney cancer. CDR3 in amino acids: CASSVGLAQETQYF. CDR3 DNA: TGTGCCAGCAGCGTCGGACTAGCGCAGGAGACCCAGTACTTC.